This TCR beta chain is drawn from a study of control samples from healthy donors and cancer patients. Some clones are missing from TCRdb's copy, which holds only in-frame ones; the method was immunoSEQ multiplex PCR. The table lists fewer than 200,000 clones, about 93% of them singletons, with almost 1.5% in the top ten. The CDR3 runs to 15 residues. The V and J ends lost 2 bases and 8 bases respectively, with 18 bases between them. CDR1 and CDR2 (germline): MGHDK, SYGVNS. The sequencing input was blood. This sequence originates from a man younger than 35 in good health. The gene calls are TRBV25-1 and TRBJ1-2; tentatively, D is TRBD1 (6 bases). The CDR3 reads CASSERTAFVEGYTF. CDR3 sequence (DNA): TGTGCCAGCAGTGAAAGGACAGCGTTCGTGGAAGGCTACACCTTC.